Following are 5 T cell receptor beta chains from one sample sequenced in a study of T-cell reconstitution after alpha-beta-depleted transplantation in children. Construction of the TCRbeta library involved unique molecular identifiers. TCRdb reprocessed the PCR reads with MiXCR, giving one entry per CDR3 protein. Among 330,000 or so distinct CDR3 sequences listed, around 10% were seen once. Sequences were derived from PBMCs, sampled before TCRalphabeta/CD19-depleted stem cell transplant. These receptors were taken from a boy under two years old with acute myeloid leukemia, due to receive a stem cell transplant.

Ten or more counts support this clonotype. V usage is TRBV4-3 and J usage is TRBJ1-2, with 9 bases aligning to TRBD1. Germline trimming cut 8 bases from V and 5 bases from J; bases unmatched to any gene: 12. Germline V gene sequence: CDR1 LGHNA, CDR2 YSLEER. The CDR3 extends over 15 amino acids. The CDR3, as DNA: TGCGCCAGCGCCCTAGAACAGGGGGCAGGATATGGCTACACCTTC. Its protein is CASALEQGAGYGYTF.

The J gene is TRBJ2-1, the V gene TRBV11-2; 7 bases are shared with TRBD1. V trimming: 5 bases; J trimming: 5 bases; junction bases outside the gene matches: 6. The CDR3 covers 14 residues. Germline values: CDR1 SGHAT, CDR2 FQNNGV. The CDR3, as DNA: TGTGCCAGCAGCCACAGACAGGGCAACAATGAGCAGTTCTTC. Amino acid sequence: CASSHRQGNNEQFF.

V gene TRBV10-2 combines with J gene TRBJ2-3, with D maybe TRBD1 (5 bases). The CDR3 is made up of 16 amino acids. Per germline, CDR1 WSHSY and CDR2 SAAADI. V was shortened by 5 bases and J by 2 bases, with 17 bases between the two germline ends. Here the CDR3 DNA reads TGCGCCAGCAGTCAAATGGGGCTCTACTACACAGATACGCAGTATTTT. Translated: CASSQMGLYYTDTQYF.

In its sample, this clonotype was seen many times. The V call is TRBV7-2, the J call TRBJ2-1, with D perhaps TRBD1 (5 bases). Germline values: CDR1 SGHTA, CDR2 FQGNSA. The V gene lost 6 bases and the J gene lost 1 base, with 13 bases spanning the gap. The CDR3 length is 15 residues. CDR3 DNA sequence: TGTGCCAGCAGGGGGCTTTATCCGTCCTACAATGAGCAGTTCTTC. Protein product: CASRGLYPSYNEQFF.

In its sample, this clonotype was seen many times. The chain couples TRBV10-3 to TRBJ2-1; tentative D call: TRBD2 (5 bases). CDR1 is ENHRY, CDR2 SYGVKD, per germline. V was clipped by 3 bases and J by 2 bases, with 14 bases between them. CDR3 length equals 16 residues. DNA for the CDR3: TGTGCCATCAGTGACCCGCGGACTGGGGCCTACAATGAGCAGTTCTTC. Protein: CAISDPRTGAYNEQFF.